The T cell receptor (beta chain) under discussion was sequenced for a study of beta chain features in type 1 diabetes (dated by TCRdb to about 2018). For the study in its entirety: Patients and healthy donors did not differ in mean age, gender distribution, total cell number or subset yield. A total of roughly 99 million sorted cells were examined across all samples, and the number of cells per subset was strongly correlated with RNA yield. In the study, TCRB repertoires of sorted circulating CD4+ T cell subsets from recently diagnosed type 1 diabetes patients were compared with those of matched healthy donors. Regulatory and stem cell-like memory subsets were isolated from only 8 patients and roughly 8 healthy donors, whereas naive and central memory subsets came from all 30 or so donors. Results and caveats for the whole study, not just this receptor: In all four CD4+ subsets, TCRB CDR3 length was moderately but significantly shorter in type 1 diabetes patients. PCR may preferentially amplify shorter templates, but because patient and control samples were amplified and corrected together, any resulting skew would affect both groups equally. At VDJ recombination sites, patients with type 1 diabetes made fewer insertions and deleted more nucleotides, a pattern implying thymic rearrangement abnormalities. Because cDNA was sequenced instead of genomic DNA, highly expressing activated cells could be over-represented, though the groups showed no difference in activation or CD3 levels. Because small numbers of individuals were included in the HLA sub-analyses, any influence of HLA type on TCRB rearrangement was left unresolved. Naive, central memory and regulatory TCRB repertoires appeared more similar among patients than among healthy donors.

A single peripheral blood draw of around 0.11 L on average was collected from each donor into heparinised tubes. Naive, central memory, regulatory and stem cell-like memory CD4+ T cells were sorted on a BD FACSAria II using a panel including CD45RO, CCR7, CD25, CD127, CD95 and CD27. A purity above 95% was achieved for all sorted populations. PBMCs were separated immediately by Lymphoprep density gradient centrifugation and were stained directly, without being cultured. So that batch effects would be minimized, each experiment stained and sorted samples in pairs, pairing one healthy donor with one patient. CDR1 is given as SGDLS and CDR2 as YYNGEE, both from the germline V gene. Cut back by 3 bases and 7 bases, the V and J ends lie 25 bases apart. Inclusive of the bounding cysteine and phenylalanine, the CDR3 is 17 residues long. Of all the DNA, just the CDR3 is kept, 51 bases in frame from base 1.

The entire isolated RNA was reverse transcribed using the High Capacity cDNA Reverse Transcription Kit, and thus expressed TCRB transcripts were sequenced. Deep immunoSEQ sequencing was performed on naive, central memory and regulatory T cell samples, with an average of about 3.57 million total reads per sample. Sorted cells were lysed in RLT buffer, and RNA was extracted using DNase-treated RNeasy Micro or Mini kits according to cell number. Each cell subset was processed on its own to prevent cross-contamination, while patient and healthy donor samples were processed together. TCRB sequences were amplified from cDNA with the immunoSEQ multiplex PCR, producing 87-bp fragments spanning the CDR3 region. Amplicons were sequenced on the Illumina HiSeq platform. On the authors' methods: PCR bias was computationally corrected using synthetic template baselines, reads within Hamming distance 2 were collapsed, and singletons that could not be merged were discarded. Reads were aligned against IMGT so that V, D and J genes, CDR3 length and insertions or deletions at six rearrangement sites could be assigned. Within each subset, clonotype counts were normalized to the number of sorted cells before true diversity and Gini coefficients were calculated with the tcR R package. Repertoire sharing was quantified using the overlap coefficient calculated on TCRB nucleotide sequences. TCRdb retrieved this table from immuneACCESS and kept in-frame rearrangements only. Not all clones are present; in checked studies, unresolved V genes account for under half, and no reason is known for the remainder. D and trimming were read from the DNA, whereas the V and J calls and clone size are those reported in that table. This sample holds hundreds of thousands of clones; around 15% were observed only once. Under 8.5% of the sample goes to the ten largest clones.

As concerns this clone: Its binding antigen is unknown. Base qualities are not recorded, but no much larger clone differs from it by a single base.

The sequence joins TRBV9 to TRBJ2-5, and possibly TRBD2, on 6 matching bases. Input material: central memory CD4+ T cells from blood. The receptor was derived from a man under 40 in good health. The CDR3: CASSGGTRDWRGVTQYF. The nucleotides are TGTGCCAGCAGCGGGGGAACCCGGGACTGGAGAGGGGTGACCCAGTACTTC.